Listed below are T cell receptor beta chains from one sample, sequenced in a study of T cells in narcolepsy. Measured with immunoSEQ multiplex PCR; TCRdb has only the in-frame clones, and not every one. Of about 34,000 clones in the sample, more than 65% were seen once. Sequences were obtained from memory (CD45RA-) CD4+ T cells from blood. These receptors were taken from a human donor in good health. Each CDR3 is given without its conserved first and last residue. Size is omitted from some rows. Given values are once, few, many or a class for expanded clones.

-,TRBV6-1,-,ASRDVAGATYEQY
-,TRBV6-1,TRBJ2-1,ASRSGTSRNNEQF
-,TRBV7-3,TRBJ1-1,ASSLGASGNTEAF
-,TRBV10-3,TRBJ2-7,AISAGGGYEQY
-,TRBV5-4,TRBJ2-7,ASSAGAKRGAYEQY
-,TRBV28,TRBJ1-5,ASTPIRGGREEPQH
-,TRBV10-2,TRBJ1-1,ASSSGSSGTEAF
few,TRBV4-1,TRBJ2-1,ASSQGSFTLSYNEQF
-,TRBV6-4,TRBJ1-1,ASMGDSGGTEAF
-,TRBV29-1,TRBJ2-1,SVAPGLAGLNNEQF
once,TRBV18,TRBJ2-7,ASSGSSYEQY
-,TRBV5-6,TRBJ1-1,ASSLRYKNTEAF
-,TRBV11-3,TRBJ2-2,ASSLGPNLELF
-,TRBV18,TRBJ1-2,ASSPPTRQNYGYT
-,TRBV2,TRBJ2-7,ASSEGWVSGTGSYEQY
-,TRBV7-2,TRBJ1-5,ASSSTGRDQPQH
-,TRBV7-2,TRBJ2-7,ASSLLQAYEQY
-,TRBV5-6,TRBJ1-1,ASSPPTGVSTEAF
few,TRBV11-3,TRBJ2-7,ASSLDLGTGYEQY
-,TRBV19,TRBJ2-7,ASSNGGYEQY
-,TRBV30,TRBJ1-4,AWKPGLDNRNEKLF
-,TRBV5-1,TRBJ2-7,ASSITGTGGLNEQY
-,TRBV6-5,TRBJ2-7,ASNPGQGLHEQY
-,TRBV27,TRBJ2-1,ASIPGLAGRGEQF
-,TRBV11-2,TRBJ2-6,ASSPFETASSGANVLT
-,TRBV5-4,TRBJ1-2,ASLRTGYYGYT
-,TRBV6-1,TRBJ1-2,ASKEGILPYT
-,TRBV11-3,TRBJ2-5,ASSSEGTAQETQY
once,TRBV30,TRBJ1-3,AWSPTSLSSGNTIY
-,TRBV30,TRBJ1-2,AWEGARFYGYT
-,TRBV19,TRBJ1-5,ASSILIEGGQPQH
-,TRBV25-1,TRBJ2-1,ASSRGGYNEQF
-,TRBV11-3,TRBJ2-7,ASSLDGRDYYEQY
-,TRBV5-5,TRBJ1-1,ASTPSVREGTEAF
few,TRBV5-6,TRBJ2-6,ASSLGNSGANVLT
-,TRBV6-5,TRBJ1-1,ASSWTGQEKAF
-,TRBV6-5,TRBJ1-2,ASSRTGGANYGYT
-,TRBV19,TRBJ2-5,ASSKAGSGLLETQY
-,TRBV6-6,TRBJ1-1,ASSPNTEAF
-,TRBV11-3,TRBJ2-1,ASSPGTGSYNEQF